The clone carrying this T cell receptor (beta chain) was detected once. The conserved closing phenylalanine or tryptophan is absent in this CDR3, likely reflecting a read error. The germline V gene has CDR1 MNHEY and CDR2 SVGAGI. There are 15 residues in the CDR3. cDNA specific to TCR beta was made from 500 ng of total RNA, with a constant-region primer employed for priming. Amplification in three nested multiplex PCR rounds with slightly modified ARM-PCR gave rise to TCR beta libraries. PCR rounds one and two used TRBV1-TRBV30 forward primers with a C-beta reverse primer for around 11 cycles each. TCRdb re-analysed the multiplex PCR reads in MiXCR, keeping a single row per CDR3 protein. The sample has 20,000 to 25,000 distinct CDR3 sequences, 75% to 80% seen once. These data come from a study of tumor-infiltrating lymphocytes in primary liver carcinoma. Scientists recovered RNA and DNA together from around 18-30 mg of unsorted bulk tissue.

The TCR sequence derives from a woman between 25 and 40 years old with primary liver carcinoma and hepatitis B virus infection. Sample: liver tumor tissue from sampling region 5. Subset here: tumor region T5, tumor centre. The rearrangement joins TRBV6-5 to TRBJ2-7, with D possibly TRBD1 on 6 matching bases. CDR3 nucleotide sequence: TGTGCCAGCGGTTACAAGGACAGCAGTTCCTACGAGCAGTACTCC. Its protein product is CASGYKDSSSYEQYS.